The 30 T cell receptor beta chains below were found in one sample sequenced in a study of cytomegalovirus exposure and HLA in healthy donors. PCR used 60 Vbeta primers and 13 Jbeta primers. Clones were sequenced by immunoSEQ multiplex PCR, and TCRdb holds only the in-frame ones, with some missing. In the table there are about 160,000 clones, 60% to 85% of which are singletons. The source material was PBMCs. Receptor source: a woman between 45 and 65 years old in good health and CMV-seropositive.

This rearrangement joins TRBV13 to TRBJ1-1, with D perhaps matching TRBD1 (6 bases). The germline V gene has CDR1 PRHDT and CDR2 FYEKMQ (reference sequence). The V end lost 5 bases, the J end lost 11 bases, and 15 bases lay between the germline ends. The CDR3 spans 12 residues. The CDR3 loop is CASSAQTGSAFF. CDR3 nucleotide sequence: TGTGCCAGCAGCGCCCAAACAGGGTCGGCTTTCTTT.

This chain uses TRBV5-1 with TRBJ1-5; D may be TRBD1 (5 bases). This CDR3 has 15 residues. Per germline, CDR1 SGHRS and CDR2 YFSETQ. V was cut by 1 base and J by 6 bases, with 14 bases left in between. The CDR3 loop is CASSLSPSGGQPQHF. CDR3 nucleotides: TGCGCCAGCAGCTTGTCGCCGTCCGGGGGTCAGCCCCAGCATTTT.

This chain uses TRBV16 with TRBJ1-1; the match to TRBD1 covers 9 bases. The junction had 5 bases not matched to a gene; V was cut back by 0 bases and J by 3 bases. Germline V CDR1 and CDR2: KGHSY, FQNENV. The CDR3 runs 16 residues. CDR3 residues: CASSQSRTGVDTEAFF. CDR3 coding DNA: TGTGCCAGCAGCCAATCCCGGACAGGGGTGGACACTGAAGCTTTCTTT.

This chain uses TRBV7-9 with TRBJ1-2, with a weak D call TRBD1 (6 bases). Trimming took off 5 bases at V and 3 bases at J, with 13 bases between the two ends. The CDR3 has 14 amino acids. The germline V gene encodes CDR1 SEHNR and CDR2 FQNEAQ (reference sequence). CDR3 region: CASSPPGHDYGYTF. The DNA for the CDR3 is TGTGCCAGCAGCCCTCCGGGACACGACTATGGCTACACCTTC.

The V gene is TRBV13, the J gene TRBJ1-2, with no clear D. V lost 5 bases and J lost 0, with 13 bases in between. CDR1 is PRHDT, CDR2 FYEKMQ, per germline (reference sequence). CDR3 size: 15 residues. The DNA for the CDR3 is TGTGCCAGCAGCCCCCGACGGGGTCCTAACTATGGCTACACCTTC. This sequence encodes CASSPRRGPNYGYTF.

J is TRBJ1-4 and V is TRBV11-3, with 8 positions matching TRBD1. The CDR3 sequence is 15 residues long. The germline V gene has CDR1 SGHNT and CDR2 YENEEA. The junction had 8 bases not matched to a gene; V was cut back by 5 bases and J by 6 bases. The CDR3 here is CASSRGQGADEKLFF. The CDR3 DNA reads as TGTGCCAGCAGCAGAGGACAGGGTGCGGATGAAAAACTGTTTTTT.

J is TRBJ1-2 and V is TRBV27; a weak D match, TRBD1 (5 bases). CDR1 is MNHEY, CDR2 SMNVEV, per germline (reference sequence). This CDR3 comprises 13 residues. Trimming pared 0 bases from V and 8 bases from J, leaving 10 bases between. CDR3 loop: CASSLSGAGGYTF. CDR3 in DNA: TGTGCCAGCAGTTTATCTGGGGCAGGAGGCTACACCTTC.

The rearrangement uses TRBV9 and TRBJ2-1; TRBD2 agrees at 10 bases. CDR3 length: 14 residues. The ends lost 4 bases at V and 8 bases at J; junction bases unmatched: 6. CDR1 is SGDLS and CDR2 is YYNGEE in the germline V gene. CDR3 sequence: CASSPRTSGDEQFF. CDR3 DNA: TGTGCCAGCAGCCCCCGGACTAGCGGAGATGAGCAGTTCTTC.

This chain uses TRBV7-3 with TRBJ2-1; weak D call: TRBD1 (5 bases). The length of the CDR3 is 12 residues. V lost 5 bases, J lost 9 bases, and 11 bases lay in between. Germline values: CDR1 SGHTA, CDR2 FQGTGA. The CDR3 sequence is CASSPPQGEQFF. The CDR3 DNA follows: TGTGCCAGCAGCCCCCCCCAGGGTGAGCAGTTCTTC.

The table lists this clone with a count of one. The J gene is TRBJ1-1, the V gene TRBV7-9, with D unclear. V gave up 5 bases and J gave up 1 base, with 11 bases separating them. Germline V gene sequence: CDR1 SEHNR, CDR2 FQNEAQ (reference sequence). This CDR3 has 14 amino acids. The chain's CDR3 is CASSQTGANTEAFF. In DNA, the CDR3 is TGTGCCAGCAGCCAAACCGGAGCGAACACTGAAGCTTTCTTT.

The V call is TRBV7-9, the J call TRBJ1-2; D gene ambiguous. This CDR3 has 14 residues. Trimming shortened V by 1 base and J by 7 bases, and 13 bases separated the two germline ends. CDR1 and CDR2 (germline): SEHNR, FQNEAQ (reference sequence). The CDR3 here is CASSLELGLVGYTF. CDR3 DNA sequence: TGTGCCAGCAGCTTAGAACTGGGCCTGGTTGGCTACACCTTC. The whole variable domain, remainder taken from reference TRBV7-9 and TRBJ1-2, is DTGVSQNPRHKITKRGQNVTFRCDPISEHNRLYWYRQTLGQGPEFLTYFQNEAQLEKSRLLSDRFSAERPKGSFSTLEIQRTEQGDSAMYLCASSLELGLVGYTFGSGTRLTVV.

The V call is TRBV5-1, the J call TRBJ2-5, with unresolved D. Germline V gene lookup returns CDR1 SGHRS and CDR2 YFSETQ. V dropped 4 bases and J dropped 3 bases, with 10 bases sitting between them. The CDR3 consists of 13 residues. CDR3 amino acids: CASSPSVEETQYF. The CDR3, as DNA: TGCGCCAGCAGCCCCTCAGTCGAAGAGACCCAGTACTTC.

The chain joins TRBV30 to TRBJ2-5; TRBD2 is a possible D gene (6 bases). The CDR3 extends over 13 amino acids. V gave up 3 bases and J gave up 2 bases, with 10 bases separating them. The germline V gene encodes CDR1 GTSNPN and CDR2 SVGIG (reference sequence). The CDR3 nucleotides are TGTGCCTGGAGGTCAGGGAGGCAAGAGACCCAGTACTTC. Its protein is CAWRSGRQETQYF.

V gene TRBV5-6 combines with J gene TRBJ1-2; D call uncertain. Germline CDR1 reads SGHDT; CDR2 reads YYEEEE. This CDR3 has 13 residues. The V end lost 7 bases, the J end lost 7 bases, and 17 bases lay between the germline ends. CDR3 nucleotides: TGTGCCAGCCTTCCCCAAGGGAGCGGTGGCTACACCTTC. Translation: CASLPQGSGGYTF.

V is TRBV7-9 and J is TRBJ2-1; 9 positions match TRBD1. J gave up 7 bases and V 4 bases, and 8 bases lay outside the gene matches. The CDR3 has 15 residues. CDR1 is SEHNR and CDR2 is FQNEAQ in the germline V gene (reference sequence). In DNA form, the CDR3 reads TGTGCCAGCAGCTCACCACAGGGGGCCGGGAATGAGCAGTTCTTC. The encoded protein is CASSSPQGAGNEQFF.

The chain uses TRBV6-1 and TRBJ2-7; 8 nucleotides align to TRBD1. The CDR3 extends over 14 amino acids. Germline V gene sequence: CDR1 MNHNS, CDR2 SASEGT. V shed 7 bases and J 2 bases; nucleotides not matched to a gene: 7. CDR3 sequence: CASILDRGTYEQYF. Here the CDR3 DNA reads TGTGCCAGCATCCTAGACAGGGGAACCTACGAGCAGTACTTC.

The V and J genes are TRBV5-1 and TRBJ2-2, with 9 bases aligning to TRBD1. CDR3 length: 17 amino acids. The V gene's germline CDR1 is SGHRS and CDR2 YFSETQ. J was trimmed by 3 bases and V by 4 bases; bases with no gene match: 10. In DNA form, the CDR3 reads TGCGCCAGCAGCCCGGGAGCCACAGGGGGCCACACCGGGGAGCTGTTTTTT. Its translation is CASSPGATGGHTGELFF.

In this sample, this clone turned up a few times. The chain employs TRBV5-6 and TRBJ1-6; tentatively, D is TRBD1 (5 bases). V was clipped by 4 bases and J by 7 bases, with 18 bases between them. The CDR3 is 16 amino acids. In germline, CDR1 is SGHDT, CDR2 YYEEEE. Written as DNA, the CDR3 is TGTGCCAGCAGCGATAGCCAAGACAGCAGAAATTCACCCCTCCACTTT. Protein product: CASSDSQDSRNSPLHF.

The gene calls are TRBV6-1 and TRBJ2-7, with D hard to call. Germline CDR1 reads MNHNS; CDR2 reads SASEGT. Trimming left V 4 bases short and J 3 bases short, with 10 bases between. The CDR3 runs to 13 residues. CDR3 protein: CASSAGHYYEQYF. CDR3 nucleotides: TGTGCCAGCAGTGCTGGGCATTACTACGAGCAGTACTTC.

V usage is TRBV6-5 and J usage is TRBJ2-7; D not certain. Germline V CDR1 and CDR2: MNHEY, SVGAGI. Trimming removed 7 bases at V and 0 bases at J, with 13 bases between. There are 14 residues in the CDR3. The CDR3: CASTEDPSSYEQYF. CDR3 nucleotide sequence: TGTGCCAGCACGGAAGATCCTAGCTCCTACGAGCAGTACTTC.

This clone was picked up a small number of times. A junction end diverges from the germline sequence, so it may reflect a read error. The rearrangement links TRBV2 to TRBJ1-5; the D is unclear. The germline V gene has CDR1 SNHLY and CDR2 FYNNEI. The length of the CDR3 is 13 residues. CDR3 amino acids: CASSPSVRQPKHF. The CDR3 nucleotides read TGTGCCAGCAGCCCTAGTGTGCGTCAGCCCAAGCATTTT.

This chain connects TRBV6-1 to TRBJ2-5; 8 bases agree with TRBD1. TRBJ2-7 explains the end of the DNA better; the J call may be wrong. CDR1 and CDR2 (germline): MNHNS, SASEGT. CDR3 length equals 15 residues. This chain's CDR3 is CASTLLGQVSYEQYF. The CDR3 DNA reads TGTGCCAGCACCCTATTGGGACAGGTATCCTACGAGCAGTACTTC.

This chain connects TRBV12-5 to TRBJ2-5, with a tentative D call TRBD1 (6 bases). Per the germline V gene, CDR1 is LGHNT and CDR2 is FRNRAP. The CDR3 loop spans 16 amino acids. V lost 8 bases and J 5 bases, leaving 24 bases between the germline ends. DNA for the CDR3: TGTGCTAGTAGCGCTGCCGGATTACAGGGTTTCGAGACCCAGTACTTC. This encodes CASSAAGLQGFETQYF.

This clone was detected once. The chain carries TRBV6-5 and TRBJ2-1; maybe TRBD2 (5 bases). Per the germline V gene, CDR1 is MNHEY and CDR2 is SVGAGI. The germline V and J ends were trimmed by 0 bases and 2 bases, with 11 bases remaining between them. The CDR3 length is 16 residues. CDR3 residues: CASSYSERGAYNEQFF. DNA of the CDR3: TGTGCCAGCAGTTACTCGGAACGGGGAGCCTACAATGAGCAGTTCTTC.

This clone was counted a few times. The J gene is TRBJ1-4, the V gene TRBV7-9; 7 positions match TRBD1. Germline CDR1 reads SEHNR; CDR2 reads FQNEAQ (reference sequence). With V trimmed by 7 bases and J by 2 bases, 10 bases remained unmatched. The CDR3 sequence is 16 residues long. The CDR3 is CASIRREGATNEKLFF. CDR3 sequence (DNA): TGTGCCAGCATCCGACGAGAGGGGGCGACTAATGAAAAACTGTTTTTT.

The chain is built from TRBV5-1 and TRBJ2-1, with 7 bases fitting TRBD1. Per the germline V gene, CDR1 is SGHRS and CDR2 is YFSETQ. V lost 0 bases, J lost 5 bases, and 2 bases stayed unmatched. The CDR3 loop spans 14 amino acids. CDR3 in DNA: TGCGCCAGCAGCTTGGAGGGGGCCCACAATGAGCAGTTCTTC. Protein sequence: CASSLEGAHNEQFF.

The chain recombines TRBV27 with TRBJ2-6, with 8 bases identical to TRBD1. This CDR3 has 16 amino acids. Germline V CDR1 and CDR2: MNHEY, SMNVEV (reference sequence). The V and J ends lost 4 bases and 1 base, in that order; junction bases with no gene match: 3. CDR3 DNA: TGTGCCAGCAGTTCGGGACAGGTGTCTGGGGCCAACGTCCTGACTTTC. This codes for CASSSGQVSGANVLTF.

This clone was recorded only once. This rearrangement joins TRBV5-6 to TRBJ2-3; 7 bases line up with TRBD2. CDR1 and CDR2 from the germline V gene are SGHDT and YYEEEE. The CDR3 is 16 residues long. The V and J ends lost 3 bases and 4 bases, in that order; junction bases with no gene match: 11. The CDR3 protein is CASSSPGEGVADTQYF. The CDR3 DNA reads TGTGCCAGCAGCTCCCCCGGGGAGGGAGTGGCAGATACGCAGTATTTT.

The chain uses TRBV9 and TRBJ1-1, with D maybe TRBD1 (5 bases). Trimming left V 4 bases short and J 1 base short, with 8 bases between. The germline gives CDR1 SGDLS, CDR2 YYNGEE. The CDR3 sequence is 13 residues long. DNA of the CDR3: TGTGCCAGCAGCCTCGGACAGAACACTGAAGCTTTCTTT. Translated, it gives CASSLGQNTEAFF.

The chain combines TRBV5-1 with TRBJ2-2, with D maybe TRBD1 (5 bases). The CDR3 runs to 14 residues. Germline assignment: CDR1 SGHRS and CDR2 YFSETQ. V was clipped by 3 bases and J by 1 base, with 7 bases between them. The CDR3 is CASSYGQNTGELFF. In DNA form, the CDR3 reads TGCGCCAGCAGCTACGGACAGAACACCGGGGAGCTGTTTTTT.